The rows below give T cell receptor beta chains drawn from one sample of a study of shared clonotypes between healthy human individuals. Some clones are missing from TCRdb's copy, which holds only in-frame ones; the method was immunoSEQ multiplex PCR. The data contain approximately 600,000 clones, 85% to 95% of them singletons. Sample: naive CD8+ T cells sorted from blood. These receptors were collected from a woman aged 30 to 39 in good health. CDR3s include the opening cysteine and the closing phenylalanine or tryptophan. D genes are given only for firm matches. Not every row has a clone size; where given, it reads once, few, many or a size class.

cdr3_length	d_call	clone_size	v_call	j_call	cdr3_aa	cdr3_nt
17	-	-	TRBV28	TRBJ1-1	CASSFLQGIVLNTEAFF	TGTGCCAGCAGTTTTCTCCAGGGGATTGTTTTGAACACTGAAGCTTTCTTT
14	TRBD2	-	TRBV4-1	TRBJ2-7	CASSKPGLEREQYF	TGCGCCAGCAGTAAACCGGGACTAGAACGCGAGCAGTACTTC
15	-	-	TRBV15	TRBJ2-3	CATSRGEYSTDTQYF	TGTGCCACCAGCAGGGGGGAGTACAGCACAGATACGCAGTATTTT
13	-	-	TRBV11-2	TRBJ2-7	CASSLEEAYEQYF	TGTGCCAGCAGCTTAGAGGAGGCCTACGAGCAGTACTTC
15	-	-	TRBV4-2	TRBJ2-7	CASSQDIGLSNEQYF	TGTGCCAGCAGCCAAGATATAGGACTAAGTAACGAGCAGTACTTC
16	-	-	TRBV5-6	TRBJ1-2	CASSQGSGRTLGGYTF	TGTGCCAGCAGCCAAGGATCGGGACGGACTTTGGGGGGCTACACCTTC
14	-	-	TRBV13	TRBJ1-5	CASSLGHSGQPQHF	TGTGCCAGCAGCCTAGGACATTCGGGTCAGCCCCAGCATTTT
15	-	-	TRBV7-6	TRBJ2-2	CASSYSGENTGELFF	TGTGCCAGCAGCTACTCAGGGGAGAACACCGGGGAGCTGTTTTTT
15	-	-	TRBV11-2	TRBJ2-3	CASSFWGRDTDTQYF	TGTGCCAGCAGCTTCTGGGGGCGCGACACAGATACGCAGTATTTT
13	-	-	TRBV27	TRBJ1-4	CASSLQVSEKLFF	TGTGCCAGCAGCTTACAGGTTTCCGAAAAACTGTTTTTT
16	TRBD1	-	TRBV28	TRBJ1-4	CASQLQGTATNEKLFF	TGTGCCAGCCAATTACAGGGGACGGCAACTAATGAAAAACTGTTTTTT
14	-	-	TRBV7-9	TRBJ1-5	CASSIPFGLQPQHF	TGTGCCAGCAGCATCCCGTTTGGTCTTCAGCCCCAGCATTTT
17	TRBD2	-	TRBV28	TRBJ2-3	CASRDLWREAGGDTQYF	TGTGCCAGCAGGGACCTTTGGCGGGAGGCCGGGGGAGATACGCAGTATTTT
13	-	-	TRBV19	TRBJ2-4	CASSMPEQYIQYF	TGTGCCAGTAGTATGCCGGAGCAGTACATTCAGTACTTC
13	TRBD2	-	TRBV5-6	TRBJ2-7	CASSIGTSYEQYF	TGTGCCAGCAGCATAGGGACTAGCTACGAGCAGTACTTC
15	-	-	TRBV7-9	TRBJ2-7	CASSLGSGFPIGQYF	TGTGCCAGCAGCTTAGGCTCGGGATTTCCTATAGGGCAGTACTTC
14	TRBD2	-	TRBV11-2	TRBJ2-7	CASSLTAGGGEQYF	TGTGCCAGCAGCTTAACAGCGGGAGGGGGCGAGCAGTACTTC
15	-	-	TRBV13	TRBJ2-4	CASSPPLRGQNIQYF	TGTGCCAGCAGCCCTCCCTTGCGGGGCCAAAACATTCAGTACTTC
16	TRBD2	-	TRBV27	TRBJ2-3	CASSPSLAGGWDTQYF	TGTGCCAGCAGTCCATCACTAGCGGGAGGTTGGGATACGCAGTATTTT
13	-	-	TRBV29-1	TRBJ2-7	CSVVEGVTYEQYF	TGCAGCGTTGTAGAGGGGGTTACCTACGAGCAGTACTTC
14	-	-	TRBV11-2	TRBJ2-3	CASSGRTGTDTQYF	TGTGCCAGCAGCGGGAGGACGGGCACAGATACGCAGTATTTT
15	TRBD1	-	TRBV29-1	TRBJ2-7	CSVEDYGTGSYEQYF	TGCAGCGTTGAAGATTATGGGACAGGGTCCTACGAGCAGTACTTC
17	-	-	TRBV29-1	TRBJ2-6	CSVMLPGGISGANVLTF	TGCAGCGTGATGCTGCCAGGGGGGATCTCTGGGGCCAACGTCCTGACTTTC
14	TRBD2	-	TRBV19	TRBJ2-7	CASSGRLAGYEQYF	TGTGCCAGTAGCGGTCGGCTAGCGGGCTACGAGCAGTACTTC
12	-	-	TRBV11-3	TRBJ1-1	CASSSGDTEAFF	TGTGCCAGCAGCTCAGGGGATACTGAAGCTTTCTTT
14	-	-	TRBV29-1	TRBJ2-1	CSVEDGGGYNEQFF	TGCAGCGTTGAAGATGGGGGCGGCTACAATGAGCAGTTCTTC
15	-	-	TRBV27	TRBJ1-2	CASSLLAGAFYGYTF	TGTGCCAGCAGTTTATTGGCAGGGGCCTTCTATGGCTACACCTTC
12	-	few	TRBV28	TRBJ2-7	CASSFPGYEQYF	TGTGCCAGCAGTTTCCCGGGCTACGAGCAGTACTTC
16	-	-	TRBV10-3	TRBJ2-3	CATLSVDNNPTDTQYF	TGTGCCACCCTAAGCGTGGACAATAACCCCACAGATACGCAGTATTTT
17	-	-	TRBV27	TRBJ2-3	CASIPAPGLGTTDTQYF	TGTGCCAGCATCCCCGCGCCGGGACTCGGGACCACAGATACGCAGTATTTT
12	-	-	TRBV27	TRBJ2-3	CASSSPTDTQYF	TGTGCCAGCAGTTCACCCACAGATACGCAGTATTTT
15	-	-	TRBV27	TRBJ1-5	CASSLLAGAHQPQHF	TGTGCCAGCAGCCTCCTTGCTGGAGCCCATCAGCCCCAGCATTTT